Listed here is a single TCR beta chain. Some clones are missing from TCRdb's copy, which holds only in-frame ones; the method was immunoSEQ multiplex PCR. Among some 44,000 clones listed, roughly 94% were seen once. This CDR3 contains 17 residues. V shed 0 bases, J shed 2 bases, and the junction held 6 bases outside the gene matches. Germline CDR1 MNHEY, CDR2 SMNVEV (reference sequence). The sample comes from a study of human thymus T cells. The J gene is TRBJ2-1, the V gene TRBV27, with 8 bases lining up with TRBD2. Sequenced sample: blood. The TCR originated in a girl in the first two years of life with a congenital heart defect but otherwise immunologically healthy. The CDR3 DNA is TGTGCCAGCAGTTTATCGTCAGGACTAGCCGCCTACAATGAGCAGTTCTTC. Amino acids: CASSLSSGLAAYNEQFF.